These T cell receptor beta chains were read from a single sample in a study of early T cells in non-severe SARS-CoV-2 infection. TCRdb processed the 5' RACE reads anew with MiXCR; each CDR3 protein has one entry. The table lists approximately 50,000 distinct CDR3 sequences, 10% to 15% of them singletons. The source was whole blood, collected at baseline. Receptor source: an adult who was a healthcare worker with PCR-confirmed SARS-CoV-2 infection or an uninfected control (not recorded which). Each CDR3 is given with its conserved first and last residue. Each record gives: J gene, clone size, D gene, V gene, CDR3 DNA, CDR3 protein. A D gene is named only where the DNA matches it firmly. Clone size, where shown, is once, few, many, or a class for clones that have expanded.

TRBJ2-7 | NA | NA | TRBV7-8 | TGTGCCAGCAGCTTAGCCCAGGGTCAGGGTGTCGAGGAGTACTTC | CASSLAQGQGVEEYF
TRBJ2-7 | many | NA | TRBV2 | TGTGCCAGCAGTGAAGCTGACGAGCAGTACTTC | CASSEADEQYF
TRBJ2-1 | NA | TRBD2 | TRBV12-5 | TGTGCTAGTGGGCAGATAGCGGGAGGGTGGAATGAGCAGTTCTTC | CASGQIAGGWNEQFF
TRBJ2-7 | NA | TRBD1 | TRBV28 | TGTGCCAGCAGTTCTCCGGGACAGGGGACCCACGAGCAGTACTTC | CASSSPGQGTHEQYF
TRBJ1-2 | many | TRBD1 | TRBV6-5 | TGTGCCAGCAGTAACCAAGGACAGGGGAGCAACTATGGCTACACCTTC | CASSNQGQGSNYGYTF
TRBJ1-1 | NA | NA | TRBV7-3 | TGTGCCAGCAGCCCATCAGATAACACTGAAGCTTTCTTT | CASSPSDNTEAFF
TRBJ1-2 | NA | NA | TRBV7-2 | TGTGCCAGCAGCCATGAAATAAACTATGGCTACACCTTC | CASSHEINYGYTF
TRBJ1-5 | NA | NA | TRBV7-3 | TGTGCCAGCAGCTTAACGGGTAGTGGGCCCCAGCATTTT | CASSLTGSGPQHF
TRBJ1-1 | few | NA | TRBV20-1 | TGCAGTGCTTCCGTGAACACTGAAGCTTTCTTT | CSASVNTEAFF
TRBJ1-1 | NA | TRBD1 | TRBV28 | TGTGCCAGCAGTCCCCCGGGACAGGGTAGAACTGAAGCTTTCTTT | CASSPPGQGRTEAFF
TRBJ2-5 | few | NA | TRBV29-1 | TGCAGCGTTGCCAGGATTCAAGAGACCCAGTACTTC | CSVARIQETQYF
TRBJ2-7 | NA | NA | TRBV5-1 | TGCGCCAGCAGCGGGGTGTCTTACTACGAGCAGTACTTC | CASSGVSYYEQYF
TRBJ2-5 | NA | NA | TRBV4-2 | TGTGCCAGCAGCGGGGGCCTCCAGGCACAAGAGACCCAGTACTTC | CASSGGLQAQETQYF
TRBJ2-1 | many | TRBD2 | TRBV20-1 | TGCAGTGCTAGAGATGCGTTGGCTAGCGGGAGGTCCCAGTTCTTC | CSARDALASGRSQFF
TRBJ1-1 | NA | TRBD1 | TRBV10-2 | TGCGCCAGCAGTTCGACAGGGGGCACTGAAGCTTTCTTT | CASSSTGGTEAFF
TRBJ2-7 | NA | NA | TRBV7-6 | TGTGCCAGCAGCCCGGACTTCACCACCTACGAGCAGTACTTC | CASSPDFTTYEQYF
TRBJ2-1 | few | NA | TRBV18 | TGTGCCAGCTCACAACAGGAGTACAATGAGCAGTTCTTC | CASSQQEYNEQFF
TRBJ2-2 | NA | NA | TRBV5-4 | TGTGCCAGCAGCTTGGAAATGAACACCGGGGAGCTGTTTTTT | CASSLEMNTGELFF
TRBJ2-2 | NA | TRBD2 | TRBV18 | TGTGCCAGCTCATCCGGACTAGCGGGAGCCGCGAACACCGGGGAGCTGTTTTTT | CASSSGLAGAANTGELFF
TRBJ1-2 | NA | TRBD1 | TRBV28 | TGTGCCAGCAGTTTTGGGACAGGGATTGGCTACACCTTC | CASSFGTGIGYTF
TRBJ2-7 | few | TRBD1 | TRBV7-8 | TGTGCCAGCAGCCAAACCGGGACAGGACAATACGAGCAGTACTTC | CASSQTGTGQYEQYF
TRBJ2-1 | few | NA | TRBV5-1 | TGCGCCAGCGGACTACAGGGCCTCTCCTACAATGAGCAGTTCTTC | CASGLQGLSYNEQFF
TRBJ2-2 | NA | TRBD1 | TRBV5-1 | TGCGCCAGCAGCGCAATTCCGGACAGGACGGAGCTGTTTTTT | CASSAIPDRTELFF
TRBJ2-1 | NA | NA | TRBV11-2 | TGTGCCAGCAGGGTGACGGGGATGAAAACCTACAATGAGCAGTTCTTC | CASRVTGMKTYNEQFF
TRBJ1-2 | many | TRBD1 | TRBV28 | TGTGCCAGCAGTTACGGGACAGCCGCAGGGGGCTACACCTTC | CASSYGTAAGGYTF
TRBJ2-1 | few | TRBD2 | TRBV18 | TGTGCCAGCTCACTACTGGTTAGCGGGAGCTCCTACAATGAGCAGTTCTTC | CASSLLVSGSSYNEQFF
TRBJ2-1 | many | NA | TRBV5-1 | TGCGCCAGCAGCACGCTGGGTAATGAGCAGTTCTTC | CASSTLGNEQFF
TRBJ2-5 | few | NA | TRBV12-3/TRBV12-4 | TGTGCCAGCACCCCCGGAGGGGGCAGTGAGACCCAGTACTTC | CASTPGGGSETQYF
TRBJ2-7 | NA | TRBD2 | TRBV7-3 | TGTGCCAGCAGCTTGAGCGGGAGCGTTTCCGAGCAGTACTTC | CASSLSGSVSEQYF
TRBJ1-5 | few | NA | TRBV11-2 | TGTGCCAGCAGCCCCCGACCTGGTCAGCCCCAGCATTTT | CASSPRPGQPQHF
TRBJ1-2 | few | NA | TRBV20-1 | TGCAGTGCCCTCAGGGCGGGCATCGCGTATGGCTACACCTTC | CSALRAGIAYGYTF
TRBJ1-2 | NA | TRBD1 | TRBV7-3 | TGTGCCAGCAGCTCCGGGGAGGGACAGAACTATGGCTACACCTTC | CASSSGEGQNYGYTF
TRBJ2-5 | few | TRBD2 | TRBV24-1 | TGTGCCACCAGTGACCCCGGACTAGCGGGGACACAAGAGACCCAGTACTTC | CATSDPGLAGTQETQYF
TRBJ1-6 | few | NA | TRBV21-1 | TGTGCCAGAGAGGGCTCCCCGGATTCACCCCTCCACTTT | CAREGSPDSPLHF
TRBJ2-7 | few | TRBD2 | TRBV7-2 | TGTGCCAGCGCCTCCGGACTAGGATACTACGAGCAGTACTTC | CASASGLGYYEQYF
TRBJ2-3 | NA | TRBD2 | TRBV28 | TGTGCCAGCAGTTTGGGAGTTTCGGGCCTAGCGGTCACAGATACGCAGTATTTT | CASSLGVSGLAVTDTQYF
TRBJ2-1 | few | TRBD1 | TRBV29-1 | TGCAGCGTTGGAGGGACAGGGAACTACAATGAGCAGTTCTTC | CSVGGTGNYNEQFF
TRBJ1-1 | NA | NA | TRBV2 | TGTGCCAGCAGTCCTTATAACACTGAAGCTTTCTTT | CASSPYNTEAFF
TRBJ2-1 | few | TRBD1 | TRBV7-6 | TGTGCCAGCAGCCCCGACAGGGAGAAGACGTTCTTC | CASSPDREKTFF
TRBJ2-3 | NA | TRBD2 | TRBV6-5 | TGTGCCAGCAGCCACCAAGCGGGAGCGGGCACAGATACGCAGTATTTT | CASSHQAGAGTDTQYF
TRBJ2-1 | many | NA | TRBV7-6 | TGTGCCAGCGTGGACTCCCCGCTCCGTCGCAATGAGCAGTTCTTC | CASVDSPLRRNEQFF
TRBJ2-3 | few | NA | TRBV3-1 | TGTGCCAGCAGCCAAGGACTGAGGGCAGATACGCAGTATTTT | CASSQGLRADTQYF
TRBJ2-1 | NA | TRBD2 | TRBV4-2 | TGTGCCAGCGGCCACCTAAGGACTAGCGGGTCATATGAGCAGTTCTTC | CASGHLRTSGSYEQFF
TRBJ2-7 | NA | TRBD2 | TRBV25-1 | TGTGCCAGCAGTGAATATACTAGCGGGGCTAGCTACGAGCAGTACTTC | CASSEYTSGASYEQYF
TRBJ1-6 | few | NA | TRBV18 | TGTGCCAGCTCACACAGGGAAGCACCCCTCCACTTT | CASSHREAPLHF
TRBJ2-7 | many | NA | TRBV5-1 | TGCGCCAGCAGCTTGGGACTAGTTCGCTCCGAGCAGTACTTC | CASSLGLVRSEQYF
TRBJ2-3 | many | NA | TRBV7-3 | TGTGCCAGCACCCCGGGACGAAGCACAGATACGCAGTATTTT | CASTPGRSTDTQYF
TRBJ2-3 | few | TRBD2 | TRBV20-1 | TGCAGTGCTAGAGATGGGAGCGGGAGGGAGGCAGATACGCAGTATTTT | CSARDGSGREADTQYF
TRBJ2-3 | many | TRBD1 | TRBV4-3 | TGCGCCAGCAGCGCCGAAGGGACAGGTGGGACAGATACGCAGTATTTT | CASSAEGTGGTDTQYF
TRBJ2-1 | NA | TRBD2 | TRBV10-1 | TGCGCCAGCAGTGAAGATACTAGCGGGAGACACAATGAGCAGTTCTTC | CASSEDTSGRHNEQFF
TRBJ1-4 | NA | TRBD1 | TRBV12-3/TRBV12-4 | TGTGCCAGCAGTTGGCGAGCGGGACAGGGGGCTGAAAAACTGTTTTTT | CASSWRAGQGAEKLFF
TRBJ1-1 | many | NA | TRBV7-9 | TGTGCCAGCAGCTTTGGGGCAGGAGAAGCTTTCTTT | CASSFGAGEAFF
TRBJ1-5 | NA | NA | TRBV7-9 | TGTGCCAGCAGCCCGAAGGGGGGCAATCAGCCCCAGCATTTT | CASSPKGGNQPQHF
TRBJ2-5 | few | TRBD2 | TRBV5-1 | TGCGCCAGCAGCTTGGGGATGCGGACCCGGGGGGAAGAGACCCAGTACTTC | CASSLGMRTRGEETQYF
TRBJ1-1 | many | NA | TRBV9 | TGTGCCAGCAGCGTATCCATGGGCGAGGCTTTCTTT | CASSVSMGEAFF